Shown below are 25 T cell receptor beta chains from a single sample sequenced in a study of molecular identifiers for immune sequencing clone quantification. TCRdb used MiXCR to reprocess the PCR reads, holding one entry per CDR3 protein. The data hold around 300,000 distinct CDR3 sequences, with 24% observed a single time. Input material: naive CD8+ T cells from blood, with Jurkat cell RNA spiked in. Subset described: FACS-sorted CD8+CD4-CCR7+CD45RA+ naive T cells. Every receptor here comes from a human donor in good health. Some libraries in this study had Jurkat cell RNA spiked in.

This clonotype was detected ten times or more. The chain employs TRBV5-6 and TRBJ1-3; no clear D. V lost 0 bases, J lost 2 bases, and 15 bases lay in between. CDR1 and CDR2 from the germline V gene are SGHDT and YYEEEE. CDR3 length equals 17 residues. The CDR3: CASSLALEGLAGNTIYF. In DNA, the CDR3 is TGTGCCAGCAGCTTGGCCTTAGAGGGTTTGGCTGGAAACACCATATATTTT.

This clonotype occurred many times. This chain connects TRBV29-1 to TRBJ1-1, with 7 bases lining up with TRBD1. The CDR3 covers 14 residues. J was trimmed by 1 base and V by 6 bases; bases with no gene match: 8. Germline assignment: CDR1 SQVTM and CDR2 ANQGSEA. CDR3 in amino acids: CSVRKGQTNTEAFF. In nucleotides, the CDR3 is TGCAGCGTGAGAAAGGGACAGACGAACACTGAAGCTTTCTTT. The whole variable domain, remainder taken from reference TRBV29-1 and TRBJ1-1, is SAVISQKPSRDICQRGTSLTIQCQVDSQVTMMFWYRQQPGQSLTLIATANQGSEATYESGFVIDKFPISRPNLTFSTLTVSNMSPEDSSIYLCSVRKGQTNTEAFFGQGTRLTVV.

The sample holds a few counts of this clonotype. This sequence joins TRBV28 and TRBJ2-6; weak D call: TRBD2 (6 bases). CDR3 length equals 16 residues. Germline values: CDR1 MDHEN, CDR2 SYDVKM. V lost 5 bases and J lost 4, with 15 bases in between. CDR3 DNA sequence: TGTGCCAGCAGTGAGCGGGCCCGGACAGGGGCCAACGTCCTGACTTTC. Amino acids: CASSERARTGANVLTF.

This clonotype was observed at least ten times. The CDR3 nucleotides are TGTGCCAGCAGCTTAGCTGGGCAAGTTAATGAAAAACTGTTTTTT. As protein: CASSLAGQVNEKLFF. The rearrangement joins TRBV7-9 to TRBJ1-4; unclear D gene. CDR1 and CDR2 from the germline V gene are SEHNR and FQNEAQ (reference sequence). V was clipped by 0 bases and J by 4 bases, with 9 bases between them. The CDR3 is 15 amino acids.

Note on this clonotype: One base away lies a much larger clone, so this may be a sequencing read error. The chain couples TRBV4-3 to TRBJ1-5; D might be TRBD1 (6 bases). This CDR3 contains 14 residues. Per the germline V gene, CDR1 is LGHNA and CDR2 is YSLEER. V shed 3 bases and J shed 2 bases, with 8 bases lying between them. CDR3 protein: CASSQDSGNQPQHF. For the CDR3, the DNA is TGCGCCAGCAGCCAGGACAGTGGCAATCAGCCCCAGCATTTT.

This clonotype has a count of ten or more. The chain links TRBV29-1 to TRBJ2-7; D tentatively fits TRBD1 or TRBD2 (5 bases each). CDR3 length: 10 amino acids. Germline V lookup: CDR1 SQVTM, CDR2 ANQGSEA. The CDR3 protein is CRTGRREQYF. The CDR3 DNA is TGCAGAACGGGGCGGAGGGAGCAGTACTTC.

This clonotype was seen repeatedly, ten times or more. The chain joins TRBV3-1 to TRBJ1-4; 10 bases map to TRBD1. This CDR3 contains 16 residues. CDR1 is LGHDT, CDR2 YNNKEL, per germline (reference sequence). V lost 6 bases to trimming and J lost 6 bases; unmatched junction nucleotides: 10. The CDR3: CASREGDRGTDEKLFF. CDR3 coding DNA: TGTGCCAGCAGAGAAGGGGACAGGGGAACAGATGAAAAACTGTTTTTT.

At least ten counts were recorded for this clonotype. CDR3 protein: CSVTTSTDTQYF. For the CDR3, the DNA is TGCAGCGTGACAACTAGCACAGATACGCAGTATTTT. J is TRBJ2-3 and V is TRBV29-1; no reliable D call. V was clipped by 6 bases and J by 0 bases, with 7 bases between them. Germline CDR1 reads SQVTM; CDR2 reads ANQGSEA. This CDR3 is built from 12 residues.

This clonotype was detected only a few times. The chain couples TRBV12-3 or TRBV12-4 to TRBJ2-7; 11 bases map to TRBD1. The CDR3 extends over 14 amino acids. J lost 5 bases, V lost 6 bases, and 6 bases had no gene match. CDR3 DNA: TGTGCCAGCAGCCCGGGACAGGGGGGTAACGAGCAGTACTTC. The encoded protein is CASSPGQGGNEQYF.

The chain carries TRBV4-3 and TRBJ2-3; 9 bases align to TRBD2. The V and J ends lost 3 bases and 5 bases, in that order; junction bases with no gene match: 9. Per germline, CDR1 LGHNA and CDR2 YSLEER. The CDR3 runs to 16 residues. CDR3 nucleotides: TGCGCCAGCAGCCAGGTAGCGGGGGCGCCGGGAGATACGCAGTATTTT. Translation: CASSQVAGAPGDTQYF.

V is TRBV5-8 and J is TRBJ1-5, with D perhaps TRBD1 (5 bases). CDR1 is SGHTS and CDR2 is YDEGEE in the germline V gene. CDR3 length: 16 amino acids. The V end was cut by 0 bases, the J end by 1 base, with 11 bases between. The CDR3 spells CASSLVDGASNQPQHF. Here the CDR3 DNA reads TGTGCCAGCAGCTTGGTTGACGGGGCCAGCAATCAGCCCCAGCATTTT.

This clonotype was picked up many times. The chain is built from TRBV19 and TRBJ2-2, with D unclear. V lost 5 bases to trimming and J lost 0 bases, with 7 bases between them. Germline values: CDR1 LNHDA, CDR2 SQIVND (reference sequence). The CDR3 is 14 residues long. For the CDR3, the DNA is TGTGCCAGTAGTCCAAGGGCGAACACCGGGGAGCTGTTTTTT. This codes for CASSPRANTGELFF.

For this clonotype: This clone may be a read error of a much larger clone one base away. The CDR3 DNA sequence: TGTGCCACCGCGCAGGGGGCAGGGACCGGGGAGCTGTCTTTT. It specifies CATAQGAGTGELSF. The chain joins TRBV6-5 to TRBJ2-2, with TRBD1 identical over 8 bases. The CDR3 spans 14 residues. Germline lookup yields CDR1 MNHEY and CDR2 SVGAGI.

This clonotype has just a few counts. The J gene is TRBJ1-1, the V gene TRBV4-3; D is unclear. This CDR3 region has 14 residues. V lost 0 bases to trimming and J lost 3 bases, with 8 bases between them. Germline V gene sequence: CDR1 LGHNA, CDR2 YSLEER. The CDR3 DNA follows: TGCGCCAGCAGCCAAGATGAGGAGCACACTGAAGCTTTCTTT. Its translation is CASSQDEEHTEAFF.

A word on this clonotype: No conserved phenylalanine or tryptophan ends this CDR3, so it is likely a read error. The J gene is TRBJ2-7, the V gene TRBV7-2; maybe TRBD1 (5 bases). Looked up from germline, CDR1 is SGHTA and CDR2 is FQGNSA. The germline V and J ends were trimmed by 4 bases and 1 base, with 11 bases remaining between them. The CDR3 is 14 residues long. The CDR3 DNA reads as TGTGCCAGCAGCTGGGGCCTGGCGTCCTACGAGCAGTACTCC. Amino acid sequence: CASSWGLASYEQYS.

This clonotype was found a few times. V is TRBV12-3 or TRBV12-4 and J is TRBJ2-1, with 10 bases matching TRBD2. The CDR3 is 11 amino acids. Written as DNA, the CDR3 is TGTGCTAGCGGGAGGCGGGATGAGCAGTTCTTC. Encoded protein: CASGRRDEQFF.

Of note for this clonotype: This may stem from a read error, because a much larger clone lies one nucleotide away. The chain uses TRBV19 and TRBJ2-4; D perhaps matches TRBD1 (5 bases). In germline, CDR1 is LNHDA, CDR2 SQIVND (reference sequence). V was pared by 3 bases and J by 8 bases, with 17 bases between. This CDR3 region has 15 residues. CDR3 in amino acids: CASSIGQGSEDIQYF. The DNA for the CDR3 is TGTGCCAGTAGTATTGGGCAGGGCAGCGAAGACATTCAGTACTTC.

The chain employs TRBV6-2 or TRBV6-3 and TRBJ2-7; D may be TRBD1 or TRBD2 (5 bases each). The CDR3 sequence is 14 residues long. With 2 bases removed from V and 2 bases from J, the gap between germline ends came to 10 bases. CDR1 and CDR2 (germline): MNHEY, SVGEGT. The CDR3 reads CASSYGTATYEQYF. In DNA, the CDR3 is TGTGCCAGCAGTTACGGGACGGCAACCTACGAGCAGTACTTC.

V usage is TRBV19 and J usage is TRBJ2-4, with D uncertain. Trimming removed 2 bases at V and 5 bases at J, with 10 bases between. Germline CDR1 LNHDA, CDR2 SQIVND (reference sequence). CDR3 length equals 14 residues. The CDR3 nucleotides are TGTGCCAGTAGTATACCATCGGAAGAAAACATTCAGTACTTC. This translates into CASSIPSEENIQYF.

This chain links TRBV19 with TRBJ2-1; no definite D call. Trimming shortened V by 0 bases and J by 2 bases, and 2 bases separated the two germline ends. This CDR3 spans 13 amino acids. CDR1 and CDR2 from the germline V gene are LNHDA and SQIVND (reference sequence). The DNA for the CDR3 is TGTGCCAGTAGTATAGATCCCTACAATGAGCAGTTCTTC. This encodes CASSIDPYNEQFF. Full variable domain (rest looked up from reference TRBV19 and TRBJ2-1): DGGITQSPKYLFRKEGQNVTLSCEQNLNHDAMYWYRQDPGQGLRLIYYSQIVNDFQKGDIAEGYSVSREKKESFPLTVTSAQKNPTAFYLCASSIDPYNEQFFGPGTRLTVL.

V gene TRBV4-1 combines with J gene TRBJ2-7; no reliable D call. The ends were cut back, 2 bases at V and 2 bases at J, with 10 bases in the middle. The V gene's germline CDR1 is MGHRA and CDR2 YSYEKL. The length of the CDR3 is 14 residues. This CDR3 is CASSQNDTTYEQYF. For the CDR3, the DNA is TGCGCCAGCAGCCAAAATGATACCACCTACGAGCAGTACTTC.

The V call is TRBV4-3, the J call TRBJ1-1, with D possibly being TRBD1 (5 bases). CDR1 is LGHNA, CDR2 YSLEER, per germline. The CDR3 is made up of 17 amino acids. V lost 4 bases and J lost 2, with 20 bases in between. CDR3 protein: CASSPTIRQLPNTEAFF. As DNA, the CDR3 is TGCGCCAGCAGCCCGACGATAAGACAGTTGCCAAACACTGAAGCTTTCTTT.

This chain uses TRBV4-1 with TRBJ1-4, with TRBD1 matching 8 bases. The V and J ends lost 2 bases and 5 bases, in that order; junction bases with no gene match: 4. The CDR3 length is 15 residues. Per germline, CDR1 MGHRA and CDR2 YSYEKL. DNA for the CDR3: TGCGCCAGCAGCCAAACAGGGGGTGAGAATGAAAAACTGTTTTTT. This codes for CASSQTGGENEKLFF.

This clonotype occurred many times. The rearrangement joins TRBV5-6 to TRBJ2-5; D is perhaps TRBD1 (6 bases). CDR1 is SGHDT, CDR2 YYEEEE, per germline. This CDR3 comprises 14 residues. V was pared by 4 bases and J by 2 bases, with 12 bases between. The CDR3 coding sequence is TGTGCCAGCAGCACGACAGGACAGCAAGAGACCCAGTACTTC. This codes for CASSTTGQQETQYF. Complete variable domain (other parts from reference TRBV5-6 and TRBJ2-5): DAGVTQSPTHLIKTRGQQVTLRCSPKSGHDTVSWYQQALGQGPQFIFQYYEEEERQRGNFPDRFSGHQFPNYSSELNVNALLLGDSALYLCASSTTGQQETQYFGPGTRLLVL.

A remark on this clonotype: A much larger clone differs from this one at a single base, so this may be a read error. V and J are TRBV5-3 and TRBJ2-5, with 7 nucleotides matching TRBD2. TRBV5-3 is classed as an ORF, of uncertain function. The CDR3 sequence is 15 residues long. With V trimmed by 8 bases and J by 4 bases, 14 bases remained unmatched. CDR3 DNA sequence: TGTGCCAGCAGCGAGAGCGGACTAGTCGGAGAGACCCAGTACTTC. Translating gives CASSESGLVGETQYF.